This is a list of T cell receptor beta chains from one sample in a study of T cell changes during pregnancy in multiple sclerosis. TCRdb's table, derived via immunoSEQ multiplex PCR, lists solely in-frame clones and lacks some. This table holds tens of thousands of clones, 85% to 95% found once. The input for sequencing was peripheral blood, taken in the first trimester of pregnancy. The receptors here all came from a female donor with multiple sclerosis, enrolled in a pregnancy study. CDR3s include the opening cysteine and the closing phenylalanine or tryptophan. D genes are given only for firm matches. Expanded clones are given a class, and other clones once, few, many or no size at all.

CDR3 protein,CDR3 DNA,D gene,V gene,J gene,clone size
CAVDRGEIGGYTF,TGTGCCGTTGACAGGGGGGAAATTGGAGGCTACACCTTC,TRBD1,TRBV10-3,TRBJ1-2,.
CASRRDSDTGELFF,TGTGCCAGCAGGCGGGACTCCGACACCGGGGAGCTGTTTTTT,.,TRBV5-4,TRBJ2-2,.
CASSRGTDTQYF,TGTGCCAGCAGTAGGGGAACAGATACGCAGTATTTT,.,TRBV9,TRBJ2-3,.
CASSLAGPGAGNTIYF,TGTGCCAGCAGCTTAGCTGGGCCAGGGGCTGGAAACACCATATATTTT,.,TRBV7-2,TRBJ1-3,.
CASSREGQGISPLHF,TGTGCCAGCAGCCGAGAGGGACAGGGGATCTCACCCCTCCACTTT,TRBD1,TRBV7-8,TRBJ1-6,.
CASSEARQGNEQFF,TGTGCCAGCAGTGAAGCTCGACAGGGGAATGAGCAGTTCTTC,TRBD1,TRBV2,TRBJ2-1,.
CASSSPGRSDTIYF,TGTGCCAGCAGTTCCCCGGGAAGGTCAGACACCATATATTTT,.,TRBV6-5,TRBJ1-3,.
CASSMNGFQPQHF,TGTGCCAGTAGTATGAACGGGTTTCAGCCCCAGCATTTT,.,TRBV19,TRBJ1-5,.
CASSAGQYGYTF,TGTGCCAGCAGTGCCGGACAGTATGGCTACACCTTC,.,TRBV2,TRBJ1-2,few
CASSPAQPPEAFF,TGTGCCAGCTCACCCGCACAACCTCCTGAAGCTTTCTTT,.,TRBV18,TRBJ1-1,.
CASTTIGGFTEAFF,TGTGCCAGTACCACGATCGGGGGGTTCACTGAAGCTTTCTTT,.,TRBV19,TRBJ1-1,.
CASSIESGDGYTF,TGTGCCAGTAGTATTGAGTCAGGGGATGGCTACACCTTC,.,TRBV19,TRBJ1-2,.
CASGQRKTEAFF,TGTGCCAGTGGACAGCGGAAAACTGAAGCTTTCTTT,.,TRBV19,TRBJ1-1,.